Below, one TCR beta chain is given with its context. Its target is not known. This sample was included in a study of regulatory T cells. Notes on the study in general: In CD3G-deficient patients, conventional CD4+ T cells were enriched for hydrophobic CDR3 residues at positions 6 and 7.

The CDR3 extends over 14 amino acids. Looked up from germline, CDR1 is MDHEN and CDR2 is SYDVKM. With 4 bases removed from V and 0 bases from J, the gap between germline ends came to 6 bases. Primers: 52 TRBV forward and 13 TRBJ reverse. Method: immunoSEQ multiplex PCR; TCRdb's copy keeps in-frame clones and lacks some. The data hold 20,000 to 25,000 clones, with approximately 91% observed a single time. The chain employs TRBV28 and TRBJ1-4, with D maybe TRBD1 (5 bases). The source material was conventional CD4+ T cells sorted from blood. This receptor was taken from a child aged 10 to 17 with CD3G deficiency. The CDR3 protein is CASSWDATNEKLFF. As DNA, the CDR3 is TGTGCCAGCAGTTGGGACGCAACTAATGAAAAACTGTTTTTT.